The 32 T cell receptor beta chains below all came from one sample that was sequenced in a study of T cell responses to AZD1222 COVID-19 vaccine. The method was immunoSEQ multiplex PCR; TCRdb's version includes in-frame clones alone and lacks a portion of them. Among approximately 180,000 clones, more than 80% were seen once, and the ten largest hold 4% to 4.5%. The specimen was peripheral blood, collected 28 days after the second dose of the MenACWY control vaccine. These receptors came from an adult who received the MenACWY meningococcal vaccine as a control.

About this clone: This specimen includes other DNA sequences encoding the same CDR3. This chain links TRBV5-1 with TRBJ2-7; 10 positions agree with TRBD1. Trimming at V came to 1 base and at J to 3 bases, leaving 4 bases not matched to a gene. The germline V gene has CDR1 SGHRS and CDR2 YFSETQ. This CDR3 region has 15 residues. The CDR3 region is CASSLPGQGIYEQYF. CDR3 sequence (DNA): TGCGCCAGCAGCTTGCCGGGACAGGGGATCTACGAGCAGTACTTC. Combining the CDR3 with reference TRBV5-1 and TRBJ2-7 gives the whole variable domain KAGVTQTPRYLIKTRGQQVTLSCSPISGHRSVSWYQQTPGQGLQFLFEYFSETQRNKGNFPGRFSGRQFSNSRSEMNVSTLELGDSALYLCASSLPGQGIYEQYFGPGTRLTVT.

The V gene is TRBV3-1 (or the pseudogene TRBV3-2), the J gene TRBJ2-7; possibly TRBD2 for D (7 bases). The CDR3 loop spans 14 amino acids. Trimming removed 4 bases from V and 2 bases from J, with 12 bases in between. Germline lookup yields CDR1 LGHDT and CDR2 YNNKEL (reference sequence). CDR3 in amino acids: CASSLGGRPYEQYF. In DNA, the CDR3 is TGTGCCAGCAGCCTGGGGGGGCGGCCCTACGAGCAGTACTTC.

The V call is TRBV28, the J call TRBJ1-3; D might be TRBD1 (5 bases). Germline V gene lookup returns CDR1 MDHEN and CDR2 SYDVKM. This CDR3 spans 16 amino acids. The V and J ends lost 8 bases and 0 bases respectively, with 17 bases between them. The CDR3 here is CASRGSDGTSGNTIYF. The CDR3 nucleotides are TGTGCCAGCCGTGGGTCAGACGGGACCTCTGGAAACACCATATATTTT.

CDR3 in amino acids: CASSTETGTSWANVLTF. CDR3 nucleotide sequence: TGTGCCAGTAGTACGGAGACCGGGACATCCTGGGCCAACGTCCTGACTTTC. The chain couples TRBV19 to TRBJ2-6; D is possibly TRBD1 (6 bases). The CDR3 has 17 residues. Between the trimmed V and J ends, which lost 4 bases and 5 bases, there was a span of 18 bases. The germline CDR1 and CDR2 sequences are LNHDA and SQIVND (reference sequence).

The CDR3 protein is CASSVVLGSVGGTEAFF. DNA for the CDR3: TGTGCCAGCAGCGTAGTTTTGGGCTCGGTAGGGGGCACTGAAGCTTTCTTT. This chain connects TRBV9 to TRBJ1-1; D may be TRBD1 (6 bases). Trimming left V 0 bases short and J 4 bases short, with 19 bases between. Per the germline V gene, CDR1 is SGDLS and CDR2 is YYNGEE. CDR3 length: 17 amino acids.

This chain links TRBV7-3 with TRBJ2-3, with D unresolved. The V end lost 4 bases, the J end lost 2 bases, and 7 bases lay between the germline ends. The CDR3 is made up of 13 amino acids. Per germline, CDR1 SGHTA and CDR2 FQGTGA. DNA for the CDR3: TGTGCCAGCAGCTCAACGGACACAGATACGCAGTATTTT. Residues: CASSSTDTDTQYF.

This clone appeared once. The CDR3: CASSVGTGGSYEQYF. The CDR3 bases are TGTGCCAGCAGTGTCGGGACAGGAGGTTCCTACGAGCAGTACTTC. The chain links TRBV6-4 to TRBJ2-7; 8 bases match TRBD1. This CDR3 is built from 15 residues. Germline-derived CDR1 and CDR2 are MRHNA and SNTAGT. Trimming at V came to 4 bases and at J to 1 base, leaving 6 bases not matched to a gene.

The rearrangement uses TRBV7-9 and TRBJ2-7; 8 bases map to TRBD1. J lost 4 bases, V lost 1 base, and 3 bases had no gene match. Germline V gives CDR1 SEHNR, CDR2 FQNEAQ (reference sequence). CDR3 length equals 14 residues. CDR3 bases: TGTGCCAGCAGCTTAGGACAGGGGTTGTACGAGCAGTACTTC. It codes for CASSLGQGLYEQYF.

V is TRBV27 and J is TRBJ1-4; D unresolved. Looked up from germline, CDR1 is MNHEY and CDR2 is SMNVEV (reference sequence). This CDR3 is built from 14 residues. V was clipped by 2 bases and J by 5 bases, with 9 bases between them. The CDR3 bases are TGTGCCAGCAGTTTACGACACATGAATGAAAAACTGTTTTTT. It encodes CASSLRHMNEKLFF.

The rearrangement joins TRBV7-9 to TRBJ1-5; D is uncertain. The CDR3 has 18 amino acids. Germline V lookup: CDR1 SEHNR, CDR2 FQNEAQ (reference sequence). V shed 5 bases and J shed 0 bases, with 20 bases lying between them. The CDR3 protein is CASSTNDGNAYSNQPQHF. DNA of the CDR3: TGTGCCAGCAGCACGAACGACGGGAATGCCTATAGCAATCAGCCCCAGCATTTT.

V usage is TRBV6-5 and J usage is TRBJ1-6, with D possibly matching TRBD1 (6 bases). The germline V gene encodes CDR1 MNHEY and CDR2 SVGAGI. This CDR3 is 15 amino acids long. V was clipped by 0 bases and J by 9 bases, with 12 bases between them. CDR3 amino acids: CASSYSRRGGSPLHF. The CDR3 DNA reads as TGTGCCAGCAGTTACTCCAGGAGGGGGGGTTCACCCCTCCACTTT.

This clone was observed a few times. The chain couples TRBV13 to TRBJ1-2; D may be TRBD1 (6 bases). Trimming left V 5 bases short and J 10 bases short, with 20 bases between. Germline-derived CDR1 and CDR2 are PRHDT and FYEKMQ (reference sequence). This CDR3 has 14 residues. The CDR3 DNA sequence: TGTGCCAGCAGCGAAGGGGGGCGCTATGGCTACTACACCTTC. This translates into CASSEGGRYGYYTF.

In DNA, the CDR3 is TGTGCCAGCAGTTTGGGGCCAGGGGGCACTGAAGCTTTCTTT. This gives the protein CASSLGPGGTEAFF. J is TRBJ1-1 and V is TRBV27; 7 bases line up with TRBD1. Trimming cost V 3 bases and J 4 bases; bases outside gene matches: 5. Germline assignment: CDR1 MNHEY and CDR2 SMNVEV (reference sequence). CDR3 length: 14 amino acids.

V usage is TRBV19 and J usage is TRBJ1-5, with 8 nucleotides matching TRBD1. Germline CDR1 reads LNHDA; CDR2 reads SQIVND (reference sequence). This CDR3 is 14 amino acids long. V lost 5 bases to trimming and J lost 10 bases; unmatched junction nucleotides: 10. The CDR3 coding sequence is TGTGCCAGTAGTTCTGACAGGGGCGGGGGACCCCAGCATTTT. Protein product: CASSSDRGGGPQHF.

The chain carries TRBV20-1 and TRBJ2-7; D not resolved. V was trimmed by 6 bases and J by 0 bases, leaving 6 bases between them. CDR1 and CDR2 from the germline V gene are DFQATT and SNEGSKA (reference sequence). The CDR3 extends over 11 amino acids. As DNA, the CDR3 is TGCAGTGCAACGAGCTCCTACGAGCAGTACTTC. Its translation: CSATSSYEQYF.

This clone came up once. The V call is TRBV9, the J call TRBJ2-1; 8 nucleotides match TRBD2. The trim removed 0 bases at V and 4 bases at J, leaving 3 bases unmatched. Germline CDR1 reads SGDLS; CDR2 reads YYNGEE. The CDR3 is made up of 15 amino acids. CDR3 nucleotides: TGTGCCAGCAGCGTAGGGAGCGGGGGATACAATGAGCAGTTCTTC. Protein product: CASSVGSGGYNEQFF.

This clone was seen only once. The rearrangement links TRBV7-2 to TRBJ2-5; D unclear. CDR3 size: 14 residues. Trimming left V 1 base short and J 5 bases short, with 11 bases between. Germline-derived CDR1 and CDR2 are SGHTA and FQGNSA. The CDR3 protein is CASSLGVRAETQYF. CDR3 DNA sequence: TGTGCCAGCAGCTTAGGGGTAAGAGCGGAGACCCAGTACTTC.

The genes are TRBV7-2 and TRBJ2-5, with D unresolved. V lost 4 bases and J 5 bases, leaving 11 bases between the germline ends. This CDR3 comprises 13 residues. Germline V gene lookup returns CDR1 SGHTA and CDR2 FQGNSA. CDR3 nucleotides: TGTGCCAGCAGCTCCTACCAGGATGAGACCCAGTACTTC. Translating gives CASSSYQDETQYF.

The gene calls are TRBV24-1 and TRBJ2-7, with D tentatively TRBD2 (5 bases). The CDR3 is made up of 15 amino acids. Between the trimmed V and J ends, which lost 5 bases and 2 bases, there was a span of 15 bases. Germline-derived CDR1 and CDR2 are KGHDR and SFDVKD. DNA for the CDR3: TGTGCCACCAGTGGGGGAGCGGCTTACCCCTACGAGCAGTACTTC. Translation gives CATSGGAAYPYEQYF.

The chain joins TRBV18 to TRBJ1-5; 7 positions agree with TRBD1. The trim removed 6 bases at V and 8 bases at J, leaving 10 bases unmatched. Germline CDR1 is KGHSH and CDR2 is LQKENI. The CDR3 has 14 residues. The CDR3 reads CASSPVQGSKPQHF. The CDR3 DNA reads TGTGCCAGCTCCCCCGTACAGGGGAGCAAGCCCCAGCATTTT.

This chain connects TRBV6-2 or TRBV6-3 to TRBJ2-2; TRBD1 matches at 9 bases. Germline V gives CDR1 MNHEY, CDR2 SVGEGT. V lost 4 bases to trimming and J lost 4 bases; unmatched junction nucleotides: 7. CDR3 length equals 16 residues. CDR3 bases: TGTGCCAGCAGTTGGCGACAGGGGGGATCCACCGGGGAGCTGTTTTTT. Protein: CASSWRQGGSTGELFF.

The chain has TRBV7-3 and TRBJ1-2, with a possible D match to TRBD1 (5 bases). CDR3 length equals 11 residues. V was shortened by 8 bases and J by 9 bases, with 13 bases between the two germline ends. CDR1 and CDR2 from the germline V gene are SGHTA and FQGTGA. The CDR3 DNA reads TGTGCCAGCGGGACGGAAGAGAGCTACACCTTC. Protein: CASGTEESYTF.

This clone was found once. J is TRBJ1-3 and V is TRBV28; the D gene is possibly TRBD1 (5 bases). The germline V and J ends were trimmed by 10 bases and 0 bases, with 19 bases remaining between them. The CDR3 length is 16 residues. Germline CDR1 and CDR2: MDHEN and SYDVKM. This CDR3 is CAISTGQTRSGNTIYF. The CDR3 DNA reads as TGTGCCATATCGACCGGACAAACACGCTCTGGAAACACCATATATTTT. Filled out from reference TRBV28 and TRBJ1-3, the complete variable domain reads DVKVTQSSRYLVKRTGEKVFLECVQDMDHENMFWYRQDPGLGLRLIYFSYDVKMKEKGDIPEGYSVSREKKERFSLILESASTNQTSMYLCAISTGQTRSGNTIYFGEGSWLTVV.

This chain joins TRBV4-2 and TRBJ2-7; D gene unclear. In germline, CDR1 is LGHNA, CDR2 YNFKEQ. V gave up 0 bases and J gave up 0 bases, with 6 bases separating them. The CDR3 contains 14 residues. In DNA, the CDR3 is TGTGCCAGCAGCCAAGAACGGCGCTCCTACGAGCAGTACTTC. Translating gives CASSQERRSYEQYF.

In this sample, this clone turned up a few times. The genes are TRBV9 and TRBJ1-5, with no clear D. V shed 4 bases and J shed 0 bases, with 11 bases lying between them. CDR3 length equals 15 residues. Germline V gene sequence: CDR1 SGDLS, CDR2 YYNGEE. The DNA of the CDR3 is TGTGCCAGCAGCTCGAAGGGAGATAGCAATCAGCCCCAGCATTTT. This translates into CASSSKGDSNQPQHF.

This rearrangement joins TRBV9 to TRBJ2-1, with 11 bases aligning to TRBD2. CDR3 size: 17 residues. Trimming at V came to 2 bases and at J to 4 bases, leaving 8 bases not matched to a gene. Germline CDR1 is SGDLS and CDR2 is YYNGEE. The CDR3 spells CASSVGVAGGIYNEQFF. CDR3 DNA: TGTGCCAGCAGCGTGGGGGTAGCGGGAGGGATTTACAATGAGCAGTTCTTC. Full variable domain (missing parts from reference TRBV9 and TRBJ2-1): DSGVTQTPKHLITATGQRVTLRCSPRSGDLSVYWYQQSLDQGLQFLIQYYNGEERAKGNILERFSAQQFPDLHSELNLSSLELGDSALYFCASSVGVAGGIYNEQFFGPGTRLTVL.

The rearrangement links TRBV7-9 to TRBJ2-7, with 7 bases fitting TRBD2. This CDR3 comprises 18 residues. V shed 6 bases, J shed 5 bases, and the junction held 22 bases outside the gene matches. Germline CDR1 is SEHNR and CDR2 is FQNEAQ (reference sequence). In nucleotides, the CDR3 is TGTGCCAGCAGTAGGGCTGGTGGGAGGGCCTTAGAGGTCCACGAGCAGTACTTC. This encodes CASSRAGGRALEVHEQYF.

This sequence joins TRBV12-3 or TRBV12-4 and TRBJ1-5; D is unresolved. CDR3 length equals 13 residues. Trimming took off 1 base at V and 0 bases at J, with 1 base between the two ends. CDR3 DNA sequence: TGTGCCAGCAGTTTAGATAGCAATCAGCCCCAGCATTTT. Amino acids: CASSLDSNQPQHF.

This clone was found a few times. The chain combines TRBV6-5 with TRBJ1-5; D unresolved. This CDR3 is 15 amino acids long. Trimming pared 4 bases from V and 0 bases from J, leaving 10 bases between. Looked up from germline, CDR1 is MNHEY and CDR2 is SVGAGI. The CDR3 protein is CASSLRVNSNQPQHF. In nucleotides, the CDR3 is TGTGCCAGCAGTTTAAGGGTCAATAGCAATCAGCCCCAGCATTTT.

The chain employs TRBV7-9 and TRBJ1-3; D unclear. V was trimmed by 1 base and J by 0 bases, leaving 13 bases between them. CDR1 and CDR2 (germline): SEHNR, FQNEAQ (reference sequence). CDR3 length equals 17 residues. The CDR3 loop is CASSLDSGRISGNTIYF. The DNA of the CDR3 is TGTGCCAGCAGCTTAGATTCCGGGCGGATCTCTGGAAACACCATATATTTT.

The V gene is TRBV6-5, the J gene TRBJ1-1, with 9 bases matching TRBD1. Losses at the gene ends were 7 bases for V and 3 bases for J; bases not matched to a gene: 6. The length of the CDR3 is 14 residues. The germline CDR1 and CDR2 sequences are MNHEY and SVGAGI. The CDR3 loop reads CASNRDRGDTEAFF. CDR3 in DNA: TGTGCCAGCAATCGCGACAGGGGGGACACTGAAGCTTTCTTT.

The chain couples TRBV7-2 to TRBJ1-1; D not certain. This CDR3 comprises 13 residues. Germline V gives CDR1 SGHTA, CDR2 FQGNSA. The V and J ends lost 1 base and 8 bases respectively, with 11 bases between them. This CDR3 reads CASSLEVDGEAFF. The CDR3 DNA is TGTGCCAGCAGCTTAGAAGTGGACGGGGAAGCTTTCTTT.